These 4 T cell receptor beta chains originate from one sample sequenced in a study of T cell clones after liver transplantation (dated by TCRdb to the late 2010s). The receptor library was made with the immunoSEQ multiplex PCR assay. Here the immuneACCESS table is served through TCRdb, limited to in-frame sequences with V and J called. Missing clones are a known gap in these copies; in checked studies unresolved V genes cover under half, and the rest lacks a known reason. The sample contains some 45,000 clones, roughly 86% of them found a single time. Approximately 2.7% of the sample is in the top ten clones. The material sequenced was CD4+ T cells from blood, taken 24 months after liver transplant. The origin of the receptors is a human patient who received a liver transplant. After transplantation, some T cells may belong to the graft donor instead of the recipient.

The V and J genes are TRBV28 and TRBJ2-1; either TRBD1 or TRBD2 may fit D (5 bases each). CDR3 length: 14 residues. V gave up 3 bases and J gave up 14 bases, with 20 bases separating them. Per the germline V gene, CDR1 is MDHEN and CDR2 is SYDVKM. CDR3 sequence reads: CASSFRRGVRGEFF. The DNA for the CDR3 is TGTGCCAGCAGTTTTAGAAGGGGAGTAAGAGGAGAGTTCTTC.

Notes on this clone: The germline gene is not matched at one end of the junction; a read error may be the cause. V gene TRBV7-3 combines with J gene TRBJ2-6, with D possibly being TRBD1 (6 bases). The CDR3 is 14 residues long. Germline V gene lookup returns CDR1 SGHTA and CDR2 FQGTGA. CDR3 nucleotide sequence: TGTGCCAGCAGCTTTGTCTTGGGGGCCGACGTCCTGACTTTC. This translates into CASSFVLGADVLTF.

The gene calls are TRBV4-3 and TRBJ2-7, with D possibly matching TRBD2 (6 bases). V was pared by 1 base and J by 0 bases, with 13 bases between. The CDR3 runs 16 residues. The germline V gene has CDR1 LGHNA and CDR2 YSLEER. CDR3 sequence: CASSQVVAGISYEQYF. CDR3 DNA: TGCGCCAGCAGCCAAGTGGTTGCGGGGATCTCCTACGAGCAGTACTTC.

The rearrangement links TRBV19 to TRBJ1-4; D ambiguous. Germline lookup yields CDR1 LNHDA and CDR2 SQIVND (reference sequence). The CDR3 runs to 14 residues. Trimming left V 5 bases short and J 8 bases short, with 15 bases between. CDR3 region: CASSSREGGEKLFF. The CDR3 DNA reads TGTGCCAGTAGTTCCCGAGAGGGAGGGGAAAAACTGTTTTTT.